This is a list of T cell receptor beta chains from one sample in a study of cytomegalovirus exposure and HLA in healthy donors. Profiled with immunoSEQ multiplex PCR; TCRdb holds only in-frame clones, not every one. The sample lists about 140,000 clones, around 85% occurring once. The sequenced sample was PBMCs. Receptor source: a female donor in good health and CMV-seronegative. CDR3s include the opening cysteine and the closing phenylalanine or tryptophan. The D gene is left open where the match is weak. Clone size is not always given. Where it is, it says once, few, many or a class for expanded clones.

V gene,J gene,D gene,clone size,CDR3 protein,CDR3 DNA
TRBV5-6,TRBJ1-1,-,-,CASSFGTEAFF,TGTGCCAGCAGCTTCGGCACTGAAGCTTTCTTT
TRBV30,TRBJ1-5,-,-,CAWGFGDNQPQHF,TGTGCCTGGGGATTCGGGGACAATCAGCCCCAGCATTTT
TRBV27,TRBJ1-1,TRBD1,-,CASPLNRGRQAFF,TGTGCCAGCCCTTTGAACAGGGGTCGGCAAGCTTTCTTT
TRBV7-2,TRBJ2-1,-,-,CASSFLNEQFF,TGTGCCAGCAGCTTTCTAAATGAGCAGTTCTTC
TRBV5-1,TRBJ2-5,TRBD1,-,CASSLTGGTQETQYF,TGCGCCAGCAGCTTGACAGGGGGCACACAAGAGACCCAGTACTTC
TRBV10-3,TRBJ2-3,-,-,CAILDKRLDTQYF,TGTGCCATCCTGGACAAGAGGTTGGATACGCAGTATTTT
TRBV28,TRBJ1-5,-,-,CASSQPGPNQPQHF,TGTGCCAGCAGCCAACCGGGTCCCAATCAGCCCCAGCATTTT
TRBV21-1,TRBJ2-5,-,once,CASSSRTSFETQYF,TGTGCCAGCAGCTCTCGGACTAGCTTTGAGACCCAGTACTTC
TRBV13,TRBJ1-1,TRBD1,-,CASSLGGTGRLVNTEAFF,TGTGCCAGCAGCTTAGGGGGGACAGGGAGGCTAGTGAACACTGAAGCTTTCTTT
TRBV5-4,TRBJ1-1,TRBD1,-,CASSIRGLGTEAFF,TGTGCCAGCAGCATTAGGGGGCTAGGCACTGAAGCTTTCTTT
TRBV6-5,TRBJ1-4,TRBD1,-,CASSPRGREKLFF,TGTGCCAGCAGTCCTAGGGGGCGCGAAAAACTGTTTTTT
TRBV29-1,TRBJ2-7,TRBD1,-,CSVVTGKSYEQYF,TGCAGCGTTGTGACAGGGAAGTCCTACGAGCAGTACTTC
TRBV27,TRBJ1-2,TRBD1,-,CASSPGTGGFYGYTF,TGTGCCAGCAGTCCAGGGACAGGGGGCTTCTATGGCTACACCTTC
TRBV28,TRBJ1-2,-,few,CASRPPRGLGGGYTF,TGTGCCAGCAGACCTCCCCGGGGGTTGGGCGGTGGCTACACCTTC
TRBV12-5,TRBJ1-1,-,-,CASGLEGRGTTF,TGTGCTAGTGGTTTGGAGGGAAGGGGTACAACCTTT
TRBV6-5,TRBJ2-3,-,-,CASSYSTFSVTDTQYF,TGTGCCAGCAGTTACTCTACCTTTAGCGTCACAGATACGCAGTATTTT
TRBV19,TRBJ2-3,-,-,CASSIGQEASMQYF,TGTGCCAGTAGTATAGGACAGGAGGCGTCGATGCAGTATTTT
TRBV9,TRBJ2-5,-,-,CASSVEWGLAAQETQYF,TGTGCCAGCAGCGTAGAATGGGGGCTAGCGGCCCAAGAGACCCAGTACTTC
TRBV10-1,TRBJ2-3,-,once,CASSEYAAVGTDTQYF,TGCGCCAGCAGTGAGTATGCGGCCGTGGGCACAGATACGCAGTATTTT
TRBV28,TRBJ1-1,-,once,CASSLFRAGRNTEAFF,TGTGCCAGCAGTTTATTCCGGGCAGGGCGGAACACTGAAGCTTTCTTT
TRBV5-4,TRBJ2-7,TRBD1,-,CASSLSGTGTSEQYF,TGTGCCAGCAGCCTCAGCGGGACAGGGACCTCGGAGCAGTACTTC
TRBV19,TRBJ1-1,TRBD1,-,CASTKPGQGANTEAFF,TGTGCCAGTACTAAACCGGGACAGGGGGCCAACACTGAAGCTTTCTTT
TRBV13,TRBJ1-2,-,-,CASSLGSQGGYTF,TGTGCCAGCAGCTTAGGGTCTCAGGGTGGCTACACCTTC
TRBV5-4,TRBJ2-3,-,-,CASKLGGRTDTQYF,TGTGCCAGCAAACTCGGGGGAAGAACAGATACGCAGTATTTT
TRBV27,TRBJ2-1,TRBD2,-,CASSLSGGSFTEQFF,TGTGCCAGCAGTTTATCCGGCGGGAGTTTCACTGAGCAGTTCTTC